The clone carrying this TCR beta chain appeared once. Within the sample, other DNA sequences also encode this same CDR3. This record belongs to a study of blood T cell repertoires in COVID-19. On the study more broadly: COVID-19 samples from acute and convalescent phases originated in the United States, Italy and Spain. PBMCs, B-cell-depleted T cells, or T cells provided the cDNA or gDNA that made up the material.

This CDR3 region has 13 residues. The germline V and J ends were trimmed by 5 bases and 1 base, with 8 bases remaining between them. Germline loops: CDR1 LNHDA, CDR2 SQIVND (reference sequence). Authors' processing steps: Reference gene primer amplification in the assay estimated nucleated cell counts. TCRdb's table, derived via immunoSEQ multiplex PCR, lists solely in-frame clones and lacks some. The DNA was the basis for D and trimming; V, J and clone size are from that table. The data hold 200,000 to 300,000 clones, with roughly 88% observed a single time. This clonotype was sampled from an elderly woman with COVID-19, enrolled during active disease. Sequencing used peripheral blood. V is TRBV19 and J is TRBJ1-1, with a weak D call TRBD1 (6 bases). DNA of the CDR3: TGTGCCAGTAGTGGGGACAAGAACACTGAAGCTTTCTTT. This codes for CASSGDKNTEAFF.